One and the same sample provided the 15 T cell receptor beta chains below, sequenced in a study of T cell clones after liver transplantation. Libraries were prepared by immunoSEQ multiplex PCR; TCRdb keeps only in-frame clonotypes and omits some of them. The sample lists 68,000 or so clones, 80% occurring once. The source material was CD4+ T cells from blood, sampled before liver transplant. Source of these receptors: a human donor who received a liver transplant.

This chain joins TRBV5-4 and TRBJ1-2, with D possibly being TRBD1 (5 bases). V lost 3 bases and J lost 6, with 18 bases in between. Germline V gene lookup returns CDR1 SGHNT and CDR2 YYREEE (reference sequence). The CDR3 loop spans 15 amino acids. In DNA form, the CDR3 reads TGTGCCAGCAGCTACCCTTGGGGGGGTACGAATGGCTACACCTTC. Its protein product is CASSYPWGGTNGYTF. Based on the CDR3 plus reference TRBV5-4 and TRBJ1-2, the full variable domain is ETGVTQSPTHLIKTRGQQVTLRCSSQSGHNTVSWYQQALGQGPQFIFQYYREEENGRGNFPPRFSGLQFPNYSSELNVNALELDDSALYLCASSYPWGGTNGYTFGSGTRLTVV.

This clone was detected a few times. The V gene is TRBV28, the J gene TRBJ1-2; 7 bases are a match to TRBD1. The CDR3 contains 14 residues. Germline values: CDR1 MDHEN, CDR2 SYDVKM. V lost 6 bases and J lost 4; bases outside the gene matches: 8. The CDR3 region is CASRPQGVVYGYTF. CDR3 nucleotides: TGTGCCAGCAGACCCCAGGGGGTAGTCTATGGCTACACCTTC.

The chain carries TRBV18 and TRBJ1-2, with D unresolved. Trimming took 3 bases from V and 0 from J, leaving 14 bases between them. The CDR3 totals 16 residues. The germline V gene has CDR1 KGHSH and CDR2 LQKENI. DNA for the CDR3: TGTGCCAGCTCACCCACTGGGCGACTCTCTAACTATGGCTACACCTTC. This encodes CASSPTGRLSNYGYTF.

This chain uses TRBV27 with TRBJ2-3, with 9 bases that match TRBD1. Looked up from germline, CDR1 is MNHEY and CDR2 is SMNVEV (reference sequence). The CDR3 totals 15 residues. The ends lost 4 bases at V and 3 bases at J; junction bases unmatched: 5. CDR3 sequence reads: CASSSPGQGTDTQYF. Written as DNA, the CDR3 is TGTGCCAGCAGTTCCCCCGGACAGGGGACAGATACGCAGTATTTT.

V usage is TRBV4-1 and J usage is TRBJ2-7; TRBD2 agrees at 7 bases. CDR1 is MGHRA and CDR2 is YSYEKL in the germline V gene. The CDR3 extends over 16 amino acids. V lost 3 bases, J lost 2 bases, and 10 bases stayed unmatched. CDR3: CASSQATSVSTYEQYF. CDR3 in DNA: TGCGCCAGCAGCCAGGCTACTAGCGTGAGTACCTACGAGCAGTACTTC.

This chain joins TRBV10-1 and TRBJ1-1, with 10 nucleotides matching TRBD1. Germline V gives CDR1 WNHNN, CDR2 SYGVQD (reference sequence). The CDR3 totals 16 residues. V dropped 9 bases and J dropped 0; count of bases not matched to a gene: 10. The DNA for the CDR3 is TGCGCCAGAACTTGCAGGGACAGGGGCCTGAACACTGAAGCTTTCTTT. Residues: CARTCRDRGLNTEAFF.

CDR3 coding DNA: TGTGCCAGCAGCCCCGGGGGGACGGTCTACGAGCAGTACTTC. Encoded protein: CASSPGGTVYEQYF. V gene TRBV7-9 combines with J gene TRBJ2-7; 7 bases map to TRBD2. This CDR3 region has 14 residues. Germline V gives CDR1 SEHNR, CDR2 FQNEAQ (reference sequence). With 5 bases clipped from V and 3 bases from J, the junction kept 7 bases outside the gene matches.

V gene TRBV10-3 combines with J gene TRBJ2-7; D unclear. V was trimmed by 0 bases and J by 3 bases, leaving 9 bases between them. Germline V gives CDR1 ENHRY, CDR2 SYGVKD. CDR3 length equals 14 residues. CDR3 sequence (DNA): TGTGCCATCAGTGAGTCTGCTAGTCGCTACGAGCAGTACTTC. This codes for CAISESASRYEQYF.

This sequence joins TRBV28 and TRBJ1-2; D may be TRBD1 (5 bases). Trimming removed 6 bases from V and 4 bases from J, with 9 bases in between. CDR1 and CDR2 from the germline V gene are MDHEN and SYDVKM. The CDR3 totals 12 residues. As DNA, the CDR3 is TGTGCCAGCAGCGGACACCTCTATGGCTACACCTTC. Translating gives CASSGHLYGYTF.

V is TRBV15 and J is TRBJ1-5; no definite D call. This CDR3 spans 14 amino acids. CDR1 and CDR2 from the germline V gene are LNHNV and YYDKDF (reference sequence). V lost 0 bases, J lost 2 bases, and 5 bases lay in between. CDR3 nucleotides: TGTGCCACCAGCAGAGAGGGCGGCAATCAGCCCCAGCATTTT. Protein: CATSREGGNQPQHF.

This clone came up once. This sequence joins TRBV11-2 and TRBJ1-3; D not resolved. The CDR3 spans 12 residues. The V and J ends lost 5 bases and 2 bases respectively, with 4 bases between them. CDR1 and CDR2 (germline): SGHAT, FQNNGV. The CDR3 loop reads CASSHAGNTIYF. CDR3 bases: TGTGCCAGCAGCCATGCTGGAAACACCATATATTTT. Full variable domain (rest looked up from reference TRBV11-2 and TRBJ1-3): EAGVAQSPRYKIIEKRQSVAFWCNPISGHATLYWYQQILGQGPKLLIQFQNNGVVDDSQLPKDRFSAERLKGVDSTLKIQPAKLEDSAVYLCASSHAGNTIYFGEGSWLTVV.

V gene TRBV5-1 combines with J gene TRBJ2-1, with D perhaps TRBD1 (6 bases). The CDR3 loop spans 15 amino acids. Looked up from germline, CDR1 is SGHRS and CDR2 is YFSETQ. V gave up 3 bases and J gave up 4 bases, with 14 bases separating them. The chain's CDR3 is CASSSGTLRYNEQFF. The CDR3 coding sequence is TGCGCCAGCAGCTCCGGGACATTAAGGTACAATGAGCAGTTCTTC.

This clone was counted once. The rearrangement links TRBV22-1 to TRBJ2-6; the table assigns TRBD2, which was not confirmed against the DNA. TRBV22-1 counts as a pseudogene. CDR3 length: 17 residues. The DNA for the CDR3 is TGTCCTGGGAGTGATGCAAGCGAACAAAGTCGGGCCAACGTCCTGACTTTC. Translating it yields CPGSDASEQSRANVLTF.

J is TRBJ2-7 and V is TRBV27; D gene unclear. The CDR3 has 13 amino acids. Between the trimmed V and J ends, which lost 8 bases and 3 bases, there was a span of 14 bases. Germline V gene lookup returns CDR1 MNHEY and CDR2 SMNVEV (reference sequence). The DNA of the CDR3 is TGTGCCAGCGCGCCCCTTGGCCGCTACGAGCAGTACTTC. Translation gives CASAPLGRYEQYF.

The table lists this clone with a count of one. This chain joins TRBV2 and TRBJ2-6; possibly TRBD2 for D (5 bases). The germline V gene encodes CDR1 SNHLY and CDR2 FYNNEI. The CDR3 loop spans 14 amino acids. Trimming took off 6 bases at V and 0 bases at J, with 6 bases between the two ends. As DNA, the CDR3 is TGTGCCAGCAGAACTAGCTCTGGGGCCAACGTCCTGACTTTC. Protein sequence: CASRTSSGANVLTF.